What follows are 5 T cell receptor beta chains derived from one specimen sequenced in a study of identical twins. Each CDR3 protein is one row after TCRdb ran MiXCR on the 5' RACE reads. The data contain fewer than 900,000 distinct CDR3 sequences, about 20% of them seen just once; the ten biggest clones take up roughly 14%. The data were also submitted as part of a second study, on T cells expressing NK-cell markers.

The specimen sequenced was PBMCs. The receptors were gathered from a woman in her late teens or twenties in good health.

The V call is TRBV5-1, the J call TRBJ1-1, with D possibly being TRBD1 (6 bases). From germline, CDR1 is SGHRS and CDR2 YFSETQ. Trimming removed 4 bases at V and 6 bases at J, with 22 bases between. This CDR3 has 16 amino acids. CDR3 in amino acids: CASSASPGPQGPEAFF. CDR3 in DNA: TGCGCCAGCAGCGCAAGTCCGGGACCTCAGGGGCCTGAAGCTTTCTTT.

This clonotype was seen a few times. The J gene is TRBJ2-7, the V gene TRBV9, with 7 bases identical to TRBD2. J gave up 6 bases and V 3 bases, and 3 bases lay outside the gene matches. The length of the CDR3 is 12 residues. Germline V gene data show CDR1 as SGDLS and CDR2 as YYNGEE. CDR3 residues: CASSGTSSEQYF. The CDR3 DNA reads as TGTGCCAGCAGCGGGACTAGTTCCGAGCAGTACTTC.

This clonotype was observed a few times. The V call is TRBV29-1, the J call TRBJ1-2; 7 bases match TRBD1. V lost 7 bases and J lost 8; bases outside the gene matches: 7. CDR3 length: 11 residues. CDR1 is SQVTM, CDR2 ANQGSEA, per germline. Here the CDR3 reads CSATGQSGYTF. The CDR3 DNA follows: TGCAGCGCGACAGGGCAGTCGGGCTACACCTTC.

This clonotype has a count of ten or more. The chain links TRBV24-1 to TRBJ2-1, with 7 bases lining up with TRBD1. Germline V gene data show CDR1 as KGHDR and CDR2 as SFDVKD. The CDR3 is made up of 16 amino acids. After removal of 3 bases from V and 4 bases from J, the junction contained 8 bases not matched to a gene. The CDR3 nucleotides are TGTGCCACCAGTGATCGCGCCGGGACAGTTTACAATGAGCAGTTCTTC. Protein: CATSDRAGTVYNEQFF.

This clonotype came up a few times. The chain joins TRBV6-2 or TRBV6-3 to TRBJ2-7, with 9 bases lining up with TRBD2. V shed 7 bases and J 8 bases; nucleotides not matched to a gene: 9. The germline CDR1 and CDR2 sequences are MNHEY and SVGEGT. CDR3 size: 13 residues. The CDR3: CASKPTSGFKQYF. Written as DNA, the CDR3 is TGTGCCAGCAAACCTACTAGCGGGTTTAAGCAGTACTTC.